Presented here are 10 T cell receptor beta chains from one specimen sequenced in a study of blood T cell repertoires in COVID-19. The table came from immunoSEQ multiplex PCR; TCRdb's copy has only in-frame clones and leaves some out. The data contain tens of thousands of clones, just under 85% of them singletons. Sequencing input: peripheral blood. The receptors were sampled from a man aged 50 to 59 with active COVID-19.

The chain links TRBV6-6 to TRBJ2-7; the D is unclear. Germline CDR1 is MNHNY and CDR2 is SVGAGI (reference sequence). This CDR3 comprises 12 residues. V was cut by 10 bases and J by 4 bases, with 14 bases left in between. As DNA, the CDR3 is TGTGCCACAAGCAGGTGGAAATACGAGCAGTACTTC. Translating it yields CATSRWKYEQYF.

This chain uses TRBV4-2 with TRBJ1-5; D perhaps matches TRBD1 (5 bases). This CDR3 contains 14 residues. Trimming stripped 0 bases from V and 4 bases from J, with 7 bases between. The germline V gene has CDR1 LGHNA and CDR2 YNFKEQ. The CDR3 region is CASSQDRVNQPQHF. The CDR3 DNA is TGTGCCAGCAGCCAAGACAGGGTTAATCAGCCCCAGCATTTT.

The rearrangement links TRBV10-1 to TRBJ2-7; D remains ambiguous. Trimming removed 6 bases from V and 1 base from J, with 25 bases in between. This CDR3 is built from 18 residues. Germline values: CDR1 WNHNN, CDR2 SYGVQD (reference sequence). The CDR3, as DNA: TGCGCCAGCAGGGAGAGTACCAGCTTCGGCGGATTTTCCTACGAGCAGTACTTC. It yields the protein CASRESTSFGGFSYEQYF.

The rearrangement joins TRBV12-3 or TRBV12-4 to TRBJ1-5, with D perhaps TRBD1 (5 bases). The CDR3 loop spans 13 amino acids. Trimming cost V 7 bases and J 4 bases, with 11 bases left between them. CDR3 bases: TGTGCCAGCACCAAGGGGTTTAATCAGCCCCAGCATTTT. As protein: CASTKGFNQPQHF.

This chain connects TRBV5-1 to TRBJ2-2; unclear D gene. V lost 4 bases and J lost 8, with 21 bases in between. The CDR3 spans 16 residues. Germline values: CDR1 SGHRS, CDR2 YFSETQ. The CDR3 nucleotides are TGCGCCAGCAGCCCACCGCGGCCGGAGCTTACGGGGGAGCTGTTTTTT. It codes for CASSPPRPELTGELFF. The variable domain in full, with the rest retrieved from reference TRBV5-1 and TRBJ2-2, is KAGVTQTPRYLIKTRGQQVTLSCSPISGHRSVSWYQQTPGQGLQFLFEYFSETQRNKGNFPGRFSGRQFSNSRSEMNVSTLELGDSALYLCASSPPRPELTGELFFGEGSRLTVL.

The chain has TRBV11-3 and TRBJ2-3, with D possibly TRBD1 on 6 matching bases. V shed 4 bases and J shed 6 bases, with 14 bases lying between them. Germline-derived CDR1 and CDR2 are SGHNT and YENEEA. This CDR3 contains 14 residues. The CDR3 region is CASSSGQSADTQYF. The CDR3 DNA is TGTGCCAGCAGCTCGGGACAATCGGCCGATACGCAGTATTTT.

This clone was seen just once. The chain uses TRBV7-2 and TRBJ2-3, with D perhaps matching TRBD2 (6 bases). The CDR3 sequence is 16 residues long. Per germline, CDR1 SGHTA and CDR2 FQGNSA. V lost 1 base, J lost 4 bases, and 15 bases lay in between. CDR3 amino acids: CASSLGQAGLPDTQYF. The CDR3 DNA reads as TGTGCCAGCAGCTTAGGTCAGGCGGGACTCCCAGATACGCAGTATTTT.

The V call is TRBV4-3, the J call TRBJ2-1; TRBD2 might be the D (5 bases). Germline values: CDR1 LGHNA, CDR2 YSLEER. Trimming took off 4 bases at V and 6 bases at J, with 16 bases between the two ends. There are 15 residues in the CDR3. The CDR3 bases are TGCGCCAGCAGCCTAGTAGTGAGGGCCGTCAATGAGCAGTTCTTC. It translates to CASSLVVRAVNEQFF.

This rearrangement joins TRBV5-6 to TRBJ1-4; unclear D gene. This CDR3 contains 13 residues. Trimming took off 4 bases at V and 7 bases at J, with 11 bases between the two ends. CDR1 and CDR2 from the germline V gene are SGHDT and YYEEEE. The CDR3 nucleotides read TGTGCCAGCAGCCCCGCGGGGAGTGAAAAACTGTTTTTT. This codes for CASSPAGSEKLFF. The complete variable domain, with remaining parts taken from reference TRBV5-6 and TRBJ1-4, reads DAGVTQSPTHLIKTRGQQVTLRCSPKSGHDTVSWYQQALGQGPQFIFQYYEEEERQRGNFPDRFSGHQFPNYSSELNVNALLLGDSALYLCASSPAGSEKLFFGSGTQLSVL.

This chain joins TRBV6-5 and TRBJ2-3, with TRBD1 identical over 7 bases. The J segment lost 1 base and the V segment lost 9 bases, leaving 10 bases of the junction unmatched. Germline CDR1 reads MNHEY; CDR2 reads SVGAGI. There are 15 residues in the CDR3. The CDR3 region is CASLEGGFGTDTQYF. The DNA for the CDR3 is TGTGCCAGTTTAGAAGGGGGCTTCGGCACAGATACGCAGTATTTT.